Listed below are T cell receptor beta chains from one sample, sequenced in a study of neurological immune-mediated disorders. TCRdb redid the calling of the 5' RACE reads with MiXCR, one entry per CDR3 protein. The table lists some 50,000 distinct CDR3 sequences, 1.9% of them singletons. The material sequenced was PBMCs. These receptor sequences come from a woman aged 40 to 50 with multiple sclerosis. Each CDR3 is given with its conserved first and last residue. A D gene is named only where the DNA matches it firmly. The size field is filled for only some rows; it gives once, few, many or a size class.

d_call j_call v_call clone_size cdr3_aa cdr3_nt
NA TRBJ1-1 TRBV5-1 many CASSPGTDALMNTEAFF TGCGCCAGCAGCCCCGGGACCGATGCCCTCATGAACACTGAAGCTTTCTTT
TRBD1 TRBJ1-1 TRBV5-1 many CASSVDRGNTEAFF TGCGCCAGCAGCGTTGACAGGGGGAACACTGAAGCTTTCTTT
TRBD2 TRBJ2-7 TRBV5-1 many CASSLSSGDYEQYF TGCGCCAGCAGCTTGAGTAGCGGGGACTACGAGCAGTACTTC
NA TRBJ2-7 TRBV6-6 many CASSYGLSGYEQYF TGTGCCAGCAGTTATGGACTTTCCGGCTACGAGCAGTACTTC
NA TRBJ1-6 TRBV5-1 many CASSLGQPNEALHF TGCGCCAGCAGCTTGGGACAGCCCAATGAGGCCCTCCACTTT
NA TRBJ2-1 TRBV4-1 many CASSQTGYNEQFF TGCGCCAGCAGCCAAACAGGGTACAATGAGCAGTTCTTC
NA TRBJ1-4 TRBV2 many CASSLSGTSSRKLFF TGTGCCAGTTCTCTCTCCGGGACATCCAGTAGAAAACTGTTTTTT
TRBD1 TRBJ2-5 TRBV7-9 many CASSSTGETQYF TGTGCCAGCAGCTCGACAGGGGAGACCCAGTACTTC
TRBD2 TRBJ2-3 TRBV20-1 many CSAPQGGTQYF TGCAGTGCGCCTCAGGGAGGGACGCAGTATTTT
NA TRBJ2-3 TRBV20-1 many CGIDTQYF TGCGGCATAGATACGCAGTATTTT
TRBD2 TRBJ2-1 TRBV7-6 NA CASSLGGLGNEQFF TGTGCCAGCAGCTTAGGGGGACTAGGAAATGAGCAGTTCTTC
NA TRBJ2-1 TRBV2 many CAANLGNEQFF TGTGCCGCGAACTTAGGAAATGAGCAGTTCTTC
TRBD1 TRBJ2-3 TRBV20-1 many CSAPAGQEGTDTQYF TGCAGTGCCCCCGCCGGACAGGAGGGCACAGATACGCAGTATTTT
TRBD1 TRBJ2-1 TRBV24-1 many CATSDPDRAHWQFF TGTGCCACCAGTGATCCCGACAGGGCCCATTGGCAGTTCTTC
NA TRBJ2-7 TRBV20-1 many CSATANVDHEQYF TGCAGTGCTACAGCGAACGTGGACCACGAGCAGTACTTC
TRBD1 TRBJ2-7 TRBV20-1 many CSASGTGAYEQYF TGCAGTGCCTCCGGGACAGGGGCGTACGAGCAGTACTTC
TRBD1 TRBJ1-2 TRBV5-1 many CASSPDGTVNYGYTF TGCGCCAGCAGTCCCGATGGGACAGTAAACTATGGCTACACCTTC
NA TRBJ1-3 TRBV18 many CASSPNGGPGNTIYF TGTGCCAGCTCACCAAACGGGGGCCCTGGAAACACCATATATTTT
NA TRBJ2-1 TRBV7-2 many CASSFVAGTRDEQFF TGTGCCAGCTCCTTTGTCGCAGGCACCCGCGATGAGCAGTTCTTC
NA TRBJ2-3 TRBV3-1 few CASSARSVSTDTQYF TGTGCCAGCAGCGCAAGGTCGGTGTCCACAGATACGCAGTATTTT
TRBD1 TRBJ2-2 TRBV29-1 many CSATGEVGPSTGELFF TGCAGCGCGACAGGGGAGGTAGGGCCGAGCACCGGGGAGCTGTTTTTT
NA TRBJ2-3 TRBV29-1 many CSVLFGGPDTQYF TGCAGCGTTCTGTTCGGGGGACCAGATACGCAGTATTTT
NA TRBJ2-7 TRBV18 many CASSELVGSYEQYF TGTGCCAGCTCAGAACTCGTCGGCTCCTACGAGCAGTACTTC
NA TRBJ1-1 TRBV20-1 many CSAALGQLWTEAFF TGCAGTGCGGCTTTGGGACAACTGTGGACTGAAGCTTTCTTT
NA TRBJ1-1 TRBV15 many CATSEEGGSYTEAFF TGTGCCACCTCTGAGGAGGGCGGCAGTTACACTGAAGCTTTCTTT
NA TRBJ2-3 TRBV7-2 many CASSLDFSSTDTQYF TGTGCCAGCAGCTTGGATTTTTCTAGCACAGATACGCAGTATTTT
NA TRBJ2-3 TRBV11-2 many CASSLLGTDTQYF TGTGCCAGCAGCTTATTAGGGACAGATACGCAGTATTTT
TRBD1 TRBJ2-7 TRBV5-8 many CASSTDRAAQQYF TGTGCCAGCAGCACGGACAGGGCCGCGCAGCAGTACTTC
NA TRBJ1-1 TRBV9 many CASSPVPNTEAFF TGTGCCAGCAGTCCCGTTCCGAACACTGAAGCTTTCTTT
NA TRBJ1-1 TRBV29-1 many CSVERAANTEAFF TGCAGCGTTGAAAGGGCAGCGAACACTGAAGCTTTCTTT
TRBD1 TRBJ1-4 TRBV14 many CASSLQGGEKLFF TGTGCCAGCAGCCTACAGGGGGGTGAAAAACTGTTTTTT
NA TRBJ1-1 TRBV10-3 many CAIGADFNTEAFF TGTGCCATCGGCGCAGATTTCAACACTGAAGCTTTCTTT